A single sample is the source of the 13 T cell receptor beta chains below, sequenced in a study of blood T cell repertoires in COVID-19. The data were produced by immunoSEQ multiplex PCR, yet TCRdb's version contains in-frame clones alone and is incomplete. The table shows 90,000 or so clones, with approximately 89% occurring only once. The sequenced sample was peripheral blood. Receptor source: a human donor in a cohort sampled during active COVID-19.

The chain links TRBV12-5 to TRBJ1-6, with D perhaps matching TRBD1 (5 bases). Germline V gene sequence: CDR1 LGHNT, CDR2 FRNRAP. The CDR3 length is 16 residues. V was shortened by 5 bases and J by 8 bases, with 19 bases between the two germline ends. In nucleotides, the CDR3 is TGTGCTAGTGGTGTCCGGGACTCCTTAACGGATTCACCCCTCCACTTT. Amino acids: CASGVRDSLTDSPLHF.

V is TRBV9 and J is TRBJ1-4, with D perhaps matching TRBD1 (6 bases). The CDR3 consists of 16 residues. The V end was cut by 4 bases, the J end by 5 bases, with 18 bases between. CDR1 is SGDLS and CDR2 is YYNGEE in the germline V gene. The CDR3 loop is CASSPRGGALNEKLFF. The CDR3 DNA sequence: TGTGCCAGCAGCCCCAGGGGAGGGGCCCTAAATGAAAAACTGTTTTTT.

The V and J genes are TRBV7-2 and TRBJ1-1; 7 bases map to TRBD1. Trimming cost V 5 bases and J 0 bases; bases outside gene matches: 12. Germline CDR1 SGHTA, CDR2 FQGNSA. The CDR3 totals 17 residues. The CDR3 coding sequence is TGTGCCAGCAGCACACCGGGACAGAGACTCATGAACACTGAAGCTTTCTTT. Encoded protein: CASSTPGQRLMNTEAFF.

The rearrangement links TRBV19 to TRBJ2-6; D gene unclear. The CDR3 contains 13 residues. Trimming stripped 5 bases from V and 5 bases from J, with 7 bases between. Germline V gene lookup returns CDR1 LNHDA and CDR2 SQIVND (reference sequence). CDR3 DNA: TGTGCCAGTAGTCCCCCTAGGGCCAACGTCCTGACTTTC. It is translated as CASSPPRANVLTF.

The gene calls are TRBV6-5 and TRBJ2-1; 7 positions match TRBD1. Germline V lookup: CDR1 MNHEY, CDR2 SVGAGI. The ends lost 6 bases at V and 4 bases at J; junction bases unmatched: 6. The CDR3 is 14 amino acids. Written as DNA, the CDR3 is TGTGCCAGCAGCCCAGGACAGGAATACAATGAGCAGTTCTTC. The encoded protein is CASSPGQEYNEQFF.

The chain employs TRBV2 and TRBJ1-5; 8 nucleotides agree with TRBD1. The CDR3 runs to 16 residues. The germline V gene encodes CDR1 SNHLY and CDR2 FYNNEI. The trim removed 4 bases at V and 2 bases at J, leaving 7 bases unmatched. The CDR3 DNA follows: TGTGCCAGCAGTGGGTACGACAGGGGAGGCAATCAGCCCCAGCATTTT. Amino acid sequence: CASSGYDRGGNQPQHF.

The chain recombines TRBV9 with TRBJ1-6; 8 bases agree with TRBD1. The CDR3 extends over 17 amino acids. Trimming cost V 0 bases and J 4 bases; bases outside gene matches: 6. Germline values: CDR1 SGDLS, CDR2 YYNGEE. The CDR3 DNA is TGTGCCAGCAGCGTAGGGGGGACAGGAGCTTATAATTCACCCCTCCACTTT. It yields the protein CASSVGGTGAYNSPLHF.

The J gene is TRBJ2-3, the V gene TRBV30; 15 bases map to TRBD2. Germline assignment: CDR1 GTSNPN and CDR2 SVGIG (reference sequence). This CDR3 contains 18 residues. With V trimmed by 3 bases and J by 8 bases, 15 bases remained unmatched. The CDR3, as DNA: TGTGCCTGGAGCGGAGGGACTAGCGGGGGGTACGCACAAGTTACGCAGTATTTT. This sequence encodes CAWSGGTSGGYAQVTQYF.

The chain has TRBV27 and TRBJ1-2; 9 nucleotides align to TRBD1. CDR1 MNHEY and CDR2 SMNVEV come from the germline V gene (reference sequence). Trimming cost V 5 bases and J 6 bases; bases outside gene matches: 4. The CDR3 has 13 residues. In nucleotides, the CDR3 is TGTGCCAGCAGTCAGACAGGGGGAAATGGCTACACCTTC. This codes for CASSQTGGNGYTF.

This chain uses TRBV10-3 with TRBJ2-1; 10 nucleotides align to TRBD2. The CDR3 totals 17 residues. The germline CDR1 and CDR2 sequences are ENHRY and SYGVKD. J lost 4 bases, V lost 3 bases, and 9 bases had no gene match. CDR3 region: CAISDERGGPKYNEQFF. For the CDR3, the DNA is TGTGCCATCAGTGATGAGCGGGGGGGACCAAAGTACAATGAGCAGTTCTTC.

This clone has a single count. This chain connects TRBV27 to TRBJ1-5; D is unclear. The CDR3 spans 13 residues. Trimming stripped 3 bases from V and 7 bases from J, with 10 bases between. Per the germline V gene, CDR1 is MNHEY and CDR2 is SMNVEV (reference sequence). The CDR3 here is CASSLTGAQPQHF. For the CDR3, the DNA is TGTGCCAGCAGTTTGACCGGAGCACAGCCCCAGCATTTT.

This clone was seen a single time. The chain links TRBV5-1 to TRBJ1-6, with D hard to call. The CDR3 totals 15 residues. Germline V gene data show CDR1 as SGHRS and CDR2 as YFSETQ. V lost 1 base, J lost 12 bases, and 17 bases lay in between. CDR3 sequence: CASSLSNPSGEPLHF. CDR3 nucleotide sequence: TGCGCCAGCAGCTTGAGTAATCCCAGCGGAGAACCCCTCCACTTT.

Here the CDR3 reads CASSVGAAGGEETQYF. CDR3 nucleotides: TGTGCCAGCAGCGTCGGAGCAGCGGGGGGAGAAGAGACCCAGTACTTC. V usage is TRBV9 and J usage is TRBJ2-5, with TRBD2 matching over 9 bases. The germline gives CDR1 SGDLS, CDR2 YYNGEE. This CDR3 is 16 amino acids long. Trimming took 2 bases from V and 3 from J; bases not matched to a gene: 8.